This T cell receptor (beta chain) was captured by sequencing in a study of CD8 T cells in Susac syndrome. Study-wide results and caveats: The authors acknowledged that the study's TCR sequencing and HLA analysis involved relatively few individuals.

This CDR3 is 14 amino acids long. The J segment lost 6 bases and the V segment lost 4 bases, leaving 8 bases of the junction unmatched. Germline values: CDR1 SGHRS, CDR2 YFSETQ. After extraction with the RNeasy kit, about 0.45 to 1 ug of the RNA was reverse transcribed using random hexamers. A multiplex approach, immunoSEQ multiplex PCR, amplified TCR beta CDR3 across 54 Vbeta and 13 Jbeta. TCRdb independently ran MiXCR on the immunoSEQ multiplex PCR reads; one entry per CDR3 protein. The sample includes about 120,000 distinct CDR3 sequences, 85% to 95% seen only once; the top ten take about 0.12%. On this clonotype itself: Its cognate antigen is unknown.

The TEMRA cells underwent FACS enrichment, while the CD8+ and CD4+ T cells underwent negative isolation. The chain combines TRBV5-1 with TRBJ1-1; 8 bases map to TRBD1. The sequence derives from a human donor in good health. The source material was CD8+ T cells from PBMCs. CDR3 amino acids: CASSLGQARPEAFF. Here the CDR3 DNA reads TGCGCCAGCAGCCTGGGACAGGCACGACCTGAAGCTTTCTTT.